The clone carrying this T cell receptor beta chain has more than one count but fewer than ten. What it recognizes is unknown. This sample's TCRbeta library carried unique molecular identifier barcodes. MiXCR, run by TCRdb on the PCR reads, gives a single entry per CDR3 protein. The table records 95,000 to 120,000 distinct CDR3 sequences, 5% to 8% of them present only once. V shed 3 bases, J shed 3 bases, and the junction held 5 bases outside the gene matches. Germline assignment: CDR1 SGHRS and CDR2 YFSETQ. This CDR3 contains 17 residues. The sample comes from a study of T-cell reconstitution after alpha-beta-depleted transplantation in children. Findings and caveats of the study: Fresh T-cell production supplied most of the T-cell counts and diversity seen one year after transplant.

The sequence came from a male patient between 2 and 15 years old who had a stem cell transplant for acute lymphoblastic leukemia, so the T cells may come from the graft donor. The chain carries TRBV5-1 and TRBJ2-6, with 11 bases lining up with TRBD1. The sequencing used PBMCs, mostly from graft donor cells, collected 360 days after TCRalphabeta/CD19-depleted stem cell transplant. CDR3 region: CASSSPDRGLGANVLTF. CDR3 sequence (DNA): TGCGCCAGCAGCTCGCCGGACAGGGGGCTTGGGGCCAACGTCCTGACTTTC.